These 7 T cell receptor beta chains share one sample of origin, sequenced in a study of OX40 agonist ivuxolimab in advanced cancers. Clones were sequenced by immunoSEQ multiplex PCR, and TCRdb holds only the in-frame ones, with some missing. Of 70,000 to 95,000 clones listed, about 91% were seen once; the top ten hold 0.45% to 0.55%. Specimen: CD4+ or CD8+ T cells sorted from blood, collected in a trial of the OX40 agonist ivuxolimab. Every receptor here comes from an adult with an advanced solid tumor such as melanoma, head and neck, liver or kidney cancer.

The gene calls are TRBV6-1 and TRBJ1-1; maybe TRBD1 (5 bases). Germline V lookup: CDR1 MNHNS, CDR2 SASEGT. The ends were cut back, 2 bases at V and 5 bases at J, with 15 bases in the middle. The CDR3 runs 15 residues. DNA for the CDR3: TGTGCCAGCAGTGAATCGGGGGTTGTGCGGACTGAAGCTTTCTTT. Encoded protein: CASSESGVVRTEAFF.

The chain carries TRBV5-5 and TRBJ2-3; 9 nucleotides agree with TRBD2. The length of the CDR3 is 18 residues. V gave up 1 base and J gave up 7 bases; unmatched junction bases: 16. Germline V gives CDR1 SGHKS, CDR2 YYEKEE (reference sequence). The CDR3 DNA sequence: TGTGCCAGCAGCTTGCACCTAAGCGGGGGGAAGTGGCGTCATACGCAGTATTTT. It is translated as CASSLHLSGGKWRHTQYF.

This chain joins TRBV9 and TRBJ2-1; 10 bases map to TRBD2. V shed 4 bases, J shed 6 bases, and the junction held 7 bases outside the gene matches. Germline values: CDR1 SGDLS, CDR2 YYNGEE. CDR3 size: 15 residues. The CDR3 is CASSPTSGVGNEQFF. The DNA for the CDR3 is TGTGCCAGCAGCCCTACTAGCGGGGTTGGCAATGAGCAGTTCTTC.

This rearrangement joins TRBV6-5 to TRBJ2-7, with 7 bases lining up with TRBD1. CDR1 and CDR2 (germline): MNHEY, SVGAGI. CDR3 size: 14 residues. Trimming took 4 bases from V and 2 from J; bases not matched to a gene: 5. Here the CDR3 reads CASSFRDSAYEQYF. The CDR3 DNA reads TGTGCCAGCAGTTTCCGGGACAGCGCCTACGAGCAGTACTTC.

The chain couples TRBV6-5 to TRBJ1-2; 7 bases line up with TRBD1. The junction had 9 bases not matched to a gene; V was cut back by 2 bases and J by 9 bases. This CDR3 comprises 14 residues. Germline loops: CDR1 MNHEY, CDR2 SVGAGI. As DNA, the CDR3 is TGTGCCAGCAGTTACAGGACTACACAGGGGAGCTACACCTTC. The encoded protein is CASSYRTTQGSYTF.

The chain carries TRBV14 and TRBJ2-7, with D possibly matching TRBD1 (5 bases). This CDR3 region has 15 residues. The germline V gene encodes CDR1 SGHDN and CDR2 FVKESK. The V and J ends lost 0 bases and 6 bases respectively, with 15 bases between them. For the CDR3, the DNA is TGTGCCAGCAGCCAAGATTACAGGAGAGAAGGCGAGCAGTACTTC. Translation: CASSQDYRREGEQYF.

The chain is built from TRBV5-4 and TRBJ2-3; D call uncertain. Deletions cut 5 bases from V and 5 bases from J, with 9 bases between. CDR3 length: 12 residues. The germline V gene has CDR1 SGHNT and CDR2 YYREEE (reference sequence). CDR3 protein: CASSLTRDTQYF. The CDR3 nucleotides are TGTGCCAGCAGTTTGACAAGAGATACGCAGTATTTT.